This record concerns one T cell receptor beta chain sequence. These data come from a study of blood T cell repertoires in COVID-19. About the research overall: Acute and convalescent COVID-19 specimens originated in the United States, Italy and Spain.

Profiled with immunoSEQ multiplex PCR; TCRdb holds only in-frame clones, not every one. The table lists under 300,000 clones, 87% of them singletons. The CDR3 is made up of 14 amino acids. Germline CDR1 reads SGHNT; CDR2 reads YYREEE (reference sequence). Trimming cost V 2 bases and J 4 bases; bases outside gene matches: 2. In terms of age and location, participants ranged from roughly 18 to 100 years and lived in approximately 24 US areas. Donors were grouped by their self-reported clinical history. The specimen sequenced was PBMCs or T cells enriched from blood (not recorded which). J is TRBJ2-5 and V is TRBV5-4; 10 positions agree with TRBD1. The origin of this receptor is a woman aged 25-40 years with acute COVID-19. This CDR3 reads CASSFRQGAETQYF. The CDR3 DNA sequence: TGTGCCAGCAGCTTCCGACAGGGGGCAGAGACCCAGTACTTC.